The entry below describes one T cell receptor (beta chain). The run of the v3.0 immunoSEQ assay was at survey level. Some clones are missing from TCRdb's copy, which holds only in-frame ones; the method was immunoSEQ multiplex PCR. Of under 15,000 clones listed, over 70% were seen once; the top ten hold about 14%. This sample is part of a study of long-term antiretroviral therapy in people with HIV. V lost 6 bases, J lost 6 bases, and 24 bases lay in between. Germline values: CDR1 MNHEY, CDR2 SMNVEV (reference sequence). This CDR3 spans 16 amino acids. This rearrangement joins TRBV27 to TRBJ2-7; a possible D gene is TRBD1 (5 bases). The source was unsorted PBMCs, collected roughly 3.4 years before starting antiretroviral therapy. The TCR comes from a man aged 40-49 years with HIV. This chain's CDR3 is CASSVGRGVLRGEQYF. In DNA form, the CDR3 reads TGTGCCAGCAGCGTGGGGCGCGGAGTACTCCGAGGCGAGCAGTACTTC.